This TCR beta chain was captured by sequencing in a study of regulatory T cells in long-lasting Graves disease. Through Arm-PCR of CDR3 regions and iRepertoire HTBI primers, TCR beta libraries were built. Methods used by the authors: Identification yielded around 58 TRBV and under 15 TRBJ segments across samples. MiXCR, applied by TCRdb to the multiplex PCR reads, yields one record per CDR3 protein. These V and J calls derive from TCRdb rather than the authors' analysis. The profile shows 450,000 to 600,000 distinct CDR3 sequences, roughly 17% of them singletons. This clonotype showed up just once. The CDR3 totals 14 residues. Germline V gene lookup returns CDR1 SQVTM and CDR2 ANQGSEA. Time point: newly diagnosed GD, antithyroid drugs for less than 3 months. TCR sequences were obtained from RNA taken from PBMCs. The peripheral blood volume drawn was 8.5 to 9 milliliters, and it was collected into EDTA tubes.

These data are also associated with another study on T cells in Graves' hyperthyroidism and ophthalmopathy. That study reports: Graves' hyperthyroidism qualified as stable when ophthalmopathy did not progress within 18 months. Patients showing uncontrolled infection, other autoimmune disease, pregnancy or lactation were ineligible.

The rearrangement joins TRBV29-1 to TRBJ2-1; D call uncertain. The J call may be faulty, since TRBJ2-7 better matches the DNA end. Here the sequenced sample was peripheral blood mononuclear cells (PBMCs), taken at new diagnosis, from a patient treated with antithyroid drugs. The TCR originated in a man aged 35 to 55 with Graves disease. The CDR3 protein is CSVEDRGGYNEQYF. CDR3 DNA: TGCAGCGTTGAAGATCGAGGCGGCTACAATGAGCAGTACTTC.